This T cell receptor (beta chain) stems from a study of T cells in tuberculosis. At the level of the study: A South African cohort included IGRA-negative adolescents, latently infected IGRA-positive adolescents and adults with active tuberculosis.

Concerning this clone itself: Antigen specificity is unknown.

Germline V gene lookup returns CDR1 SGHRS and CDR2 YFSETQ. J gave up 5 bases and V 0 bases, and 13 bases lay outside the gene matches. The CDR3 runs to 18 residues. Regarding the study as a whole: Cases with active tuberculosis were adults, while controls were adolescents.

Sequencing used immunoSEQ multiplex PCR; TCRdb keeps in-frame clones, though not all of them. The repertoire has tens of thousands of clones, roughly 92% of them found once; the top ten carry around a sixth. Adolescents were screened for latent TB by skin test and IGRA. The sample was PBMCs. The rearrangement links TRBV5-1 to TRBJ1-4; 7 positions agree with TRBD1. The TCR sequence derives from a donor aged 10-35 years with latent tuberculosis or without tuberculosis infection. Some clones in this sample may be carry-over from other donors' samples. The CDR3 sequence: CASSLERDRDNENEKLFF. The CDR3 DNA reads TGCGCCAGCAGCTTGGAACGAGACAGGGACAACGAGAATGAAAAACTGTTTTTT.